Listed below are T cell receptor beta chains from one sample, sequenced in a study of blood T cell repertoires in COVID-19. Here immunoSEQ multiplex PCR was the method, and the copy in TCRdb shows in-frame clones only, minus some. The sample has 200,000 to 250,000 clones; more than 70% are singletons. The specimen was peripheral blood. The receptors stem from a man older than 75 with acute or convalescent COVID-19. CDR3s leave out the opening cysteine and the closing phenylalanine or tryptophan. Each record gives: J gene, D gene, clone size, V gene, CDR3 protein. D genes are given only for firm matches. Expanded clones are given a class, and other clones once, few, many or no size at all.

TRBJ2-7 | - | - | TRBV7-7 | ASSLGYGRGDEQY
TRBJ1-5 | TRBD1 | - | TRBV28 | ASSPTTQGASQPQH
TRBJ1-2 | - | - | TRBV5-1 | ASSREGGPYGYT
TRBJ1-6 | TRBD1 | - | TRBV28 | ASSRTGGGSPLH
TRBJ1-6 | - | - | TRBV11-2 | ASSLLRGVRSPLH
TRBJ2-2 | TRBD1 | - | TRBV11-3 | ARLNRTGYTGELF
TRBJ2-1 | - | few | TRBV19 | ASRGQSGRIYEQF
TRBJ1-2 | TRBD1 | - | TRBV2 | ASSEARTGGYT
TRBJ2-1 | - | few | TRBV2 | ATQVWNEQF
TRBJ2-5 | TRBD2 | - | TRBV19 | ASSKLAGGGETQY
TRBJ2-3 | TRBD2 | - | TRBV19 | ASSMGLATDTQY
TRBJ2-1 | TRBD1 | - | TRBV18 | ASSSSGTGAFEQF
TRBJ1-1 | TRBD1 | once | TRBV3-1/TRBV3-2 | ATSDRATEAF
TRBJ1-5 | - | few | TRBV19 | ASSTTVNQPQH
TRBJ1-5 | - | - | TRBV3-1/TRBV3-2 | ASSRQGNQPQH
TRBJ1-5 | - | - | TRBV5-1 | ASSSEPYQPQH
TRBJ2-3 | TRBD2 | - | TRBV5-1 | ASSISGDTDTQY
TRBJ1-5 | - | - | TRBV6-5 | ASNLQDQPQH
TRBJ1-5 | TRBD1 | - | TRBV10-3 | AISLTGLANQPQH
TRBJ2-3 | TRBD2 | once | TRBV28 | ASSPGGTSTDTQY
TRBJ1-5 | TRBD1 | - | TRBV27 | ASSPWTGVGQPQH
TRBJ1-1 | TRBD1 | - | TRBV6-2/TRBV6-3 | ASSGTGANTEAF
TRBJ2-2 | - | - | TRBV6-5 | ASSSLGELF
TRBJ2-7 | - | once | TRBV25-1 | ASSESTYEQY
TRBJ1-2 | TRBD1 | - | TRBV6-2/TRBV6-3 | ASSSPLTRQGGYGYT
TRBJ1-5 | - | - | TRBV12-3/TRBV12-4 | ASSVANQPQH
TRBJ2-2 | - | - | TRBV4-3 | ASSLNSGGQNTGELF
TRBJ2-1 | - | - | TRBV9 | ASSAPGTVYNEQF
TRBJ1-6 | TRBD1 | - | TRBV25-1 | ASSGQGSYNSPLH
TRBJ2-7 | TRBD2 | - | TRBV5-1 | ASSPRTSGRSKGYEQY
TRBJ1-6 | TRBD1 | - | TRBV28 | ASSFRRGQGSPLH
TRBJ2-2 | - | - | TRBV18 | ASSPRATGELF
TRBJ2-5 | - | - | TRBV5-1 | ASSLSPAGETQY
TRBJ1-5 | - | - | TRBV6-5 | ASSYSRLNNQPQH
TRBJ1-2 | - | - | TRBV29-1 | SVGGTGYT
TRBJ1-6 | - | - | TRBV6-6 | ASSYPPGDPPLH
TRBJ2-2 | TRBD1 | - | TRBV5-1 | ASRTGLNTGELF